What follows is one T cell receptor (beta chain) and its context. Its antigen is unidentified. A single record per CDR3 protein comes from TCRdb applying MiXCR to the 5' RACE reads. The sample lists 500,000 to 550,000 distinct CDR3 sequences, 21% occurring once. This specimen belongs to a study of T cells after yellow fever vaccination. Study-wide points: It was a small share of clonotypes that appeared in both CD4 and CD8 compartments. Weaker overall was a secondary response that nonetheless peaked faster, on day 5 versus 15. The study re-detected most primary-vaccination clones after the booster (roughly 96% CD4, just over 85% CD8).

Per germline, CDR1 LGHNA and CDR2 YSLEER. The CDR3 contains 15 residues. V lost 4 bases to trimming and J lost 4 bases; unmatched junction nucleotides: 4. The sample in question was PBMCs, obtained around 3 weeks after the first yellow fever vaccination. The chain carries TRBV4-3 and TRBJ2-3; 11 nucleotides match TRBD2. This TCR was recovered from a man younger than 30 who received the YFV17D yellow fever vaccine. The CDR3 DNA is TGCGCCAGCAGCCGAGAACTAGCGGGGGCAGATACGCAGTATTTT. This gives the protein CASSRELAGADTQYF.